This passage covers 19 T cell receptor beta chains from one sample sequenced in a study of cytomegalovirus exposure and HLA in healthy donors. The PCR employed 60 Vbeta primers together with 13 Jbeta primers. Some clones are missing from TCRdb's copy, which holds only in-frame ones; the method was immunoSEQ multiplex PCR. This table holds over 150,000 clones, approximately 85% found once. Sample: PBMCs. The origin of the receptors is a girl under 18 in good health and CMV-seropositive.

This chain uses TRBV27 with TRBJ2-5; possible D gene TRBD2, 6 bases. The J call is uncertain, as TRBJ2-7 better fits the DNA end. The CDR3 runs to 16 residues. Germline lookup yields CDR1 MNHEY and CDR2 SMNVEV (reference sequence). The chain's CDR3 is CASRGIAAISSYEQYF. The CDR3 bases are TGTGCCAGCAGGGGGATAGCGGCAATCAGCTCCTACGAGCAGTACTTC.

This rearrangement joins TRBV6-1 to TRBJ1-1; TRBD1 aligns across 10 bases. Germline CDR1 is MNHNS and CDR2 is SASEGT. The length of the CDR3 is 13 residues. The V and J ends lost 8 bases and 5 bases, in that order; junction bases with no gene match: 5. The CDR3 nucleotides are TGTGCCAGCGGGACAGGGGAATGGACTGAAGCTTTCTTT. Its protein is CASGTGEWTEAFF.

The chain uses TRBV16 and TRBJ2-7; 11 nucleotides agree with TRBD1. This CDR3 is built from 16 residues. Germline CDR1 reads KGHSY; CDR2 reads FQNENV. V gave up 3 bases and J gave up 3 bases; unmatched junction bases: 7. The CDR3 coding sequence is TGTGCCAGCAGCCATCCCCCCGGGACAGGGGGCTACGAGCAGTACTTC. Its protein is CASSHPPGTGGYEQYF. Together with reference TRBV16 and TRBJ2-7, the CDR3 gives the full variable domain: GEEVAQTPKHLVRGEGQKAKLYCAPIKGHSYVFWYQQVLKNEFKFLISFQNENVFDETGMPKERFSAKCLPNSPCSLEIQATKLEDSAVYFCASSHPPGTGGYEQYFGPGTRLTVT.

The J gene is TRBJ2-7, the V gene TRBV5-1; D is perhaps TRBD2 (6 bases). The CDR3 has 13 amino acids. The V gene lost 0 bases and the J gene lost 11 bases, with 15 bases spanning the gap. Germline assignment: CDR1 SGHRS and CDR2 YFSETQ. The CDR3 loop is CASSLAQEGRKYF. CDR3 coding DNA: TGCGCCAGCAGCTTGGCCCAGGAGGGACGAAAGTACTTC.

For the CDR3, the DNA is TGTGCCAGCAGTTCACCACAGGGTAAAACATATGGCTACACCTTC. Its protein product is CASSSPQGKTYGYTF. The V call is TRBV27, the J call TRBJ1-2; D possibly corresponds to TRBD1 (6 bases). V lost 4 bases and J 5 bases, leaving 17 bases between the germline ends. The CDR3 covers 15 residues. Germline CDR1 MNHEY, CDR2 SMNVEV (reference sequence).

The rearrangement uses TRBV11-2 and TRBJ2-5; possibly TRBD2 for D (5 bases). The V end was cut by 2 bases, the J end by 2 bases, with 15 bases between. The CDR3 consists of 16 residues. The germline V gene has CDR1 SGHAT and CDR2 FQNNGV. CDR3 amino acids: CASSLIVGEPQETQYF. The CDR3 region has the DNA TGTGCCAGCAGCTTAATCGTCGGGGAACCTCAAGAGACCCAGTACTTC.

The CDR3 loop reads CASSLAGGHQETQYF. For the CDR3, the DNA is TGTGCCAGCAGTCTTGCGGGGGGCCACCAAGAGACCCAGTACTTC. The chain is built from TRBV6-1 and TRBJ2-5; TRBD2 matches 8 bases. V dropped 5 bases and J dropped 0; count of bases not matched to a gene: 5. This CDR3 has 15 residues. Germline V gene data show CDR1 as MNHNS and CDR2 as SASEGT.

The gene calls are TRBV11-2 and TRBJ1-3, with no clear D. CDR1 SGHAT and CDR2 FQNNGV come from the germline V gene. The CDR3 totals 15 residues. With 4 bases removed from V and 1 base from J, the gap between germline ends came to 11 bases. Here the CDR3 reads CASSSLSWSGNTIYF. CDR3 nucleotides: TGTGCCAGCAGCTCCCTAAGCTGGTCTGGAAACACCATATATTTT.

The chain links TRBV10-2 to TRBJ1-6; 11 bases agree with TRBD1. Germline V gives CDR1 WSHSY, CDR2 SAAADI. This CDR3 contains 15 residues. J gave up 6 bases and V 7 bases, and 5 bases lay outside the gene matches. DNA of the CDR3: TGCGCCAGCACCGGACAGGGGGCGGGTAATTCACCCCTCCACTTT. Protein: CASTGQGAGNSPLHF.

The chain links TRBV30 to TRBJ2-2, with 9 nucleotides matching TRBD1. Germline assignment: CDR1 GTSNPN and CDR2 SVGIG (reference sequence). This CDR3 region has 16 residues. J was trimmed by 3 bases and V by 7 bases; bases with no gene match: 12. CDR3 DNA sequence: TGTGCCTTCCCGAGGCCGGGACAGGGCCACACCGGGGAGCTGTTTTTT. As protein: CAFPRPGQGHTGELFF.

The chain couples TRBV30 to TRBJ2-7; the D is unclear. The V and J ends lost 5 bases and 7 bases respectively, with 9 bases between them. The V gene's germline CDR1 is GTSNPN and CDR2 SVGIG (reference sequence). This CDR3 comprises 10 residues. In DNA, the CDR3 is TGTGCCTGGGGAGCGTATGAGCAGTACTTC. Translating gives CAWGAYEQYF.

V usage is TRBV15 and J usage is TRBJ2-5; 8 nucleotides match TRBD2. With 0 bases clipped from V and 5 bases from J, the junction kept 11 bases outside the gene matches. This CDR3 is 17 amino acids long. The germline CDR1 and CDR2 sequences are LNHNV and YYDKDF (reference sequence). The CDR3 bases are TGTGCCACCAGCAGAGACGGGGGCGCGGGGGGATGGGAGACCCAGTACTTC. Protein: CATSRDGGAGGWETQYF.

The chain carries TRBV7-2 and TRBJ2-7; 7 bases match TRBD1. V shed 5 bases, J shed 1 base, and the junction held 14 bases outside the gene matches. Germline V gene sequence: CDR1 SGHTA, CDR2 FQGNSA. The CDR3 consists of 17 residues. CDR3 bases: TGTGCCAGCAGCACACGACAGGGCGGCCCTCTTTCCTACGAGCAGTACTTC. The encoded protein is CASSTRQGGPLSYEQYF.

The chain recombines TRBV2 with TRBJ2-7, with TRBD2 as a possible D gene (5 bases). This CDR3 comprises 12 residues. Germline CDR1 and CDR2: SNHLY and FYNNEI. V dropped 9 bases and J dropped 2 bases, with 11 bases sitting between them. CDR3 loop: CARGYGAYEQYF. The CDR3, as DNA: TGTGCCAGGGGATACGGGGCCTACGAGCAGTACTTC. Full variable domain (rest looked up from reference TRBV2 and TRBJ2-7): EPEVTQTPSHQVTQMGQEVILRCVPISNHLYFYWYRQILGQKVEFLVSFYNNEISEKSEIFDDQFSVERPDGSNFTLKIRSTKLEDSAMYFCARGYGAYEQYFGPGTRLTVT.

The chain links TRBV6-6 to TRBJ2-3; 8 bases are shared with TRBD1. Germline CDR1 is MNHNY and CDR2 is SVGAGI (reference sequence). Unmatched junction bases numbered 5, after V lost 2 bases and J lost 4 bases. This CDR3 region has 15 residues. CDR3 sequence: CASSYPGQAPDTQYF. CDR3 DNA sequence: TGTGCCAGCAGTTACCCGGGACAGGCCCCAGATACGCAGTATTTT.

The chain combines TRBV9 with TRBJ2-7; 11 bases are shared with TRBD1. There are 15 residues in the CDR3. Germline CDR1 SGDLS, CDR2 YYNGEE. The junction had 6 bases not matched to a gene; V was cut back by 0 bases and J by 7 bases. The CDR3 bases are TGTGCCAGCAGCGTAGAAGGACAGGGGGCGGGTGAGCAGTACTTC. This gives the protein CASSVEGQGAGEQYF.

A remark on this clone: Other DNA sequences in this sample translate to the same CDR3. The chain couples TRBV6-5 to TRBJ2-7; TRBD2 matches at 11 bases. With V trimmed by 2 bases and J by 2 bases, 2 bases remained unmatched. The CDR3 extends over 15 amino acids. Germline CDR1 is MNHEY and CDR2 is SVGAGI. In DNA form, the CDR3 reads TGTGCCAGCAGTTACGGTAGCGGGGGGGCCTACGAGCAGTACTTC. Its protein product is CASSYGSGGAYEQYF.

This chain joins TRBV4-1 and TRBJ2-1, with TRBD2 matching 7 bases. Germline V lookup: CDR1 MGHRA, CDR2 YSYEKL. CDR3 length: 16 residues. V trimming: 3 bases; J trimming: 2 bases; junction bases outside the gene matches: 7. The CDR3 region has the DNA TGCGCCAGCAGCCATCACCCCCGGGGGGCCTACAATGAGCAGTTCTTC. Translated, it gives CASSHHPRGAYNEQFF.

J is TRBJ1-3 and V is TRBV4-3, with TRBD1 as a possible D gene (6 bases). The ends were cut back, 0 bases at V and 0 bases at J, with 9 bases in the middle. CDR1 is LGHNA, CDR2 YSLEER, per germline. This CDR3 region has 16 residues. In DNA, the CDR3 is TGCGCCAGCAGCCAAGACAGGGGCCTCTCTGGAAACACCATATATTTT. Protein product: CASSQDRGLSGNTIYF.